What follows are 11 T cell receptor beta chains derived from one specimen sequenced in a study of T cell changes during pregnancy in multiple sclerosis. The assay was immunoSEQ multiplex PCR, and TCRdb's table has in-frame clones only and misses some. The table has about 16,000 clones, just over 85% seen once; the top ten hold over 15%. This material consisted of CD8+ T cells from peripheral blood mononuclear cells, taken in the first trimester of pregnancy. All receptors come from a female donor with multiple sclerosis, enrolled in a pregnancy study.

The chain recombines TRBV11-2 with TRBJ2-1; D uncertain. The ends were cut back, 4 bases at V and 0 bases at J, with 4 bases in the middle. Germline loops: CDR1 SGHAT, CDR2 FQNNGV. CDR3 size: 13 residues. This chain's CDR3 is CASSWLSYNEQFF. The CDR3 bases are TGTGCCAGCAGCTGGCTCTCCTACAATGAGCAGTTCTTC.

The chain combines TRBV7-6 with TRBJ2-3; TRBD2 agrees at 8 bases. CDR1 SGHVS and CDR2 FNYEAQ come from the germline V gene. After removal of 6 bases from V and 1 base from J, the junction contained 6 bases not matched to a gene. The CDR3 loop spans 15 amino acids. The chain's CDR3 is CASSRLATGTDTQYF. The CDR3 DNA reads as TGTGCCAGCAGTCGACTAGCGACTGGCACAGATACGCAGTATTTT.

The V gene is TRBV28, the J gene TRBJ1-2; perhaps TRBD1 as D (5 bases). The CDR3 extends over 15 amino acids. Germline CDR1 and CDR2: MDHEN and SYDVKM. Trimming stripped 5 bases from V and 1 base from J, with 14 bases between. CDR3 nucleotide sequence: TGTGCCAGCAGTCCGACAGCCCGGGTTAACTATGGCTACACCTTC. Protein: CASSPTARVNYGYTF.

The V gene is TRBV27, the J gene TRBJ1-1; D may be TRBD1 (5 bases). The CDR3 sequence is 14 residues long. Germline CDR1 and CDR2: MNHEY and SMNVEV (reference sequence). The V gene lost 3 bases and the J gene lost 4 bases, with 12 bases spanning the gap. This CDR3 reads CASSLTVAITEAFF. The CDR3 nucleotides read TGTGCCAGCAGTTTGACAGTGGCGATCACTGAAGCTTTCTTT.

The CDR3 nucleotides read TGTGCCAGCAGCGTAGGGGCAGAAGAGACCCAGTACTTC. It is translated as CASSVGAEETQYF. This chain links TRBV9 with TRBJ2-5; D is unresolved. This CDR3 region has 13 residues. The ends were cut back, 0 bases at V and 3 bases at J, with 6 bases in the middle. Germline V gives CDR1 SGDLS, CDR2 YYNGEE.

The chain carries TRBV7-9 and TRBJ1-2, with D maybe TRBD1 (5 bases). The CDR3 runs to 13 residues. Germline V gene lookup returns CDR1 SEHNR and CDR2 FQNEAQ (reference sequence). Trimming took off 2 bases at V and 10 bases at J, with 14 bases between the two ends. CDR3 amino acids: CASSLYLQETYTF. The CDR3 DNA follows: TGTGCCAGCAGCTTATATCTACAGGAGACCTACACCTTC.

The gene calls are TRBV10-3 and TRBJ2-7; 14 bases align to TRBD2. The CDR3 spans 15 residues. Germline V gives CDR1 ENHRY, CDR2 SYGVKD. The V and J ends lost 5 bases and 5 bases, in that order; junction bases with no gene match: 5. The CDR3 spells CAISPTSGRADEQYF. CDR3 nucleotide sequence: TGTGCCATCAGTCCGACTAGCGGGAGGGCAGACGAGCAGTACTTC.

The gene calls are TRBV6-5 and TRBJ1-5; unclear D gene. CDR3 length equals 14 residues. V shed 6 bases and J shed 6 bases, with 15 bases lying between them. Germline V gives CDR1 MNHEY, CDR2 SVGAGI. CDR3 bases: TGTGCCAGCAGACCCCGGGGAGATGGTCAGCCCCAGCATTTT. It codes for CASRPRGDGQPQHF.

J is TRBJ2-6 and V is TRBV4-2; D possibly corresponds to TRBD2 (5 bases). V was pared by 0 bases and J by 1 base, with 7 bases between. Germline-derived CDR1 and CDR2 are LGHNA and YNFKEQ. This CDR3 comprises 16 residues. CDR3 bases: TGTGCCAGCAGCCAAGAAGAGGGTTCTGGGGCCAACGTCCTGACTTTC. It is translated as CASSQEEGSGANVLTF.

About this clone itself: One end of the junction fails to match germline, which may point to a read error. The V and J genes are TRBV13 and TRBJ2-2; D is perhaps TRBD1 (6 bases). Germline CDR1 is PRHDT and CDR2 is FYEKMQ (reference sequence). The CDR3 is 18 residues long. CDR3 DNA sequence: TGTGCCAGCAGCTCCCGTACCCCGGGACAAACGAACACCGGGAAGCTGTTTTTT. It is translated as CASSSRTPGQTNTGKLFF.

This sequence joins TRBV2 and TRBJ1-5; TRBD1 agrees at 7 bases. V lost 4 bases to trimming and J lost 2 bases; unmatched junction nucleotides: 2. Germline V gene lookup returns CDR1 SNHLY and CDR2 FYNNEI. This CDR3 contains 14 residues. DNA of the CDR3: TGTGCCAGCAGTGCAGACAGGGGCAATCAGCCCCAGCATTTT. The encoded protein is CASSADRGNQPQHF.